This T cell receptor (beta chain) was sequenced for a study of cytomegalovirus exposure and HLA in healthy donors. This table comes from immunoSEQ multiplex PCR, and its TCRdb copy is limited to in-frame clones, with some not included. The repertoire holds over 150,000 clones, with 85% to 90% as singletons. The CDR3 is made up of 15 amino acids. V was trimmed by 1 base and J by 7 bases, leaving 14 bases between them. Germline CDR1 reads WNHNN; CDR2 reads SYGVQD (reference sequence). This rearrangement joins TRBV10-1 to TRBJ1-5; possibly TRBD1 for D (6 bases). The origin of this receptor is a human donor in good health. Sequencing used PBMCs. The CDR3 spells CASSELARGNQPQHF. CDR3 DNA sequence: TGCGCCAGCAGTGAGTTGGCCAGGGGTAACCAGCCCCAGCATTTT.